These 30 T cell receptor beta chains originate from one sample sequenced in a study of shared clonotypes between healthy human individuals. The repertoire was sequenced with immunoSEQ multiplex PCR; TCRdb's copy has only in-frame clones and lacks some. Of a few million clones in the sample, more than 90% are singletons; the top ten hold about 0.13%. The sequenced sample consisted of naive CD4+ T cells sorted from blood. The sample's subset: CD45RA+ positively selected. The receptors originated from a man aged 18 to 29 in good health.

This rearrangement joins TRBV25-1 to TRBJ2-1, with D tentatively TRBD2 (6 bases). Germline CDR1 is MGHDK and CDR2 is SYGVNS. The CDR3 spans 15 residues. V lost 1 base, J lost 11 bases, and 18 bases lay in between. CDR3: CASSESPLAGRKQFF. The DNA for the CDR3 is TGTGCCAGCAGTGAATCCCCACTAGCTGGACGAAAGCAGTTCTTC.

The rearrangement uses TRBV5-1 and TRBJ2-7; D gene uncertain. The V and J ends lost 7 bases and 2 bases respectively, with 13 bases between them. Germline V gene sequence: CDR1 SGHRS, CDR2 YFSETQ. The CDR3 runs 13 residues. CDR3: CASGGVETYEQYF. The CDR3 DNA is TGCGCCAGCGGTGGGGTTGAGACCTACGAGCAGTACTTC.

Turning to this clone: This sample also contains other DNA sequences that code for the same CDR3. CDR3 sequence (DNA): TGCGCCAGCAGCTTAGACAGGGATCAGCCCCAGCATTTT. This encodes CASSLDRDQPQHF. The chain uses TRBV5-1 and TRBJ1-5; 7 bases match TRBD1. The CDR3 runs 13 residues. V lost 2 bases, J lost 5 bases, and 1 base stayed unmatched. From germline, CDR1 is SGHRS and CDR2 YFSETQ.

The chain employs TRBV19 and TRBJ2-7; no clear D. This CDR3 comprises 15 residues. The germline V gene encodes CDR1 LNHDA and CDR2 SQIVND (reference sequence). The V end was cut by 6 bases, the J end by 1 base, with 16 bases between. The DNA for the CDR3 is TGTGCCAGTAGGTCCTGGGCAGACCTATCCTACGAGCAGTACTTC. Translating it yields CASRSWADLSYEQYF.

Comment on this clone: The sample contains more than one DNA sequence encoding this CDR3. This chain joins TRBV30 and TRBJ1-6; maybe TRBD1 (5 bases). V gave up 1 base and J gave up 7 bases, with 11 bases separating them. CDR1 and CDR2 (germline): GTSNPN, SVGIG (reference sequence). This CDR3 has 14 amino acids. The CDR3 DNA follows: TGTGCCTGGAGTGCCCAGGGAGGGAATTCACCCCTCCACTTT. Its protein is CAWSAQGGNSPLHF.

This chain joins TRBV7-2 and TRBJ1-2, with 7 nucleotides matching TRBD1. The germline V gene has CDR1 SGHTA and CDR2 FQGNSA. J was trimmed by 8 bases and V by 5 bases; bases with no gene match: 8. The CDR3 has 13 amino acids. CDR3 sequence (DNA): TGTGCCAGCAGCCAGAGGGGGCTAGAGGGCTACACCTTC. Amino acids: CASSQRGLEGYTF. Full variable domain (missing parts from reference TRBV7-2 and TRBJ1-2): GAGVSQSPSNKVTEKGKDVELRCDPISGHTALYWYRQSLGQGLEFLIYFQGNSAPDKSGLPSDRFSAERTGGSVSTLTIQRTQQEDSAVYLCASSQRGLEGYTFGSGTRLTVV.

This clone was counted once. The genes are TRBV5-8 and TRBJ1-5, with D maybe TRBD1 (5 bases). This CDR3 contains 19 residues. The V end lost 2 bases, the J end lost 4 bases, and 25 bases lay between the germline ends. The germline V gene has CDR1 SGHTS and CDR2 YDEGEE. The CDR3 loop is CASSFGAATGPGRNQPQHF. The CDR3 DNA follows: TGTGCCAGCAGCTTCGGAGCGGCGACGGGCCCGGGACGAAATCAGCCCCAGCATTTT.

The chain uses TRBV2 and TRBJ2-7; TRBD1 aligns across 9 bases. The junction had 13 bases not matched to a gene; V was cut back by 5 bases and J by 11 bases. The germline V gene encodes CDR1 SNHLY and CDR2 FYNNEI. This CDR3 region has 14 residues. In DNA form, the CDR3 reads TGTGCCAGCAGTTGGACAGGGGCGCCCCCCGGGGAGTACTTC. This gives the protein CASSWTGAPPGEYF.

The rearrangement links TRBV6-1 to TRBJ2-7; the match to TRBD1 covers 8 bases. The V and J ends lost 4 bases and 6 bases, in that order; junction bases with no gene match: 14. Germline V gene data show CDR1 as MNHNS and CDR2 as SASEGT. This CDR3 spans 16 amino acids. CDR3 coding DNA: TGTGCCAGCAGTGTAGCCCTCACAGGGGGGTATGGCGAGCAGTACTTC. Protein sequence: CASSVALTGGYGEQYF.

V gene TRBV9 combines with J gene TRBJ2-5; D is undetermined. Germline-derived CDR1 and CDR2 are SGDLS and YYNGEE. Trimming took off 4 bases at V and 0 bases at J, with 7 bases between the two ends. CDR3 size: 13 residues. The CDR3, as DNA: TGTGCCAGCAGCCCCCCCAACCAAGAGACCCAGTACTTC. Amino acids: CASSPPNQETQYF.

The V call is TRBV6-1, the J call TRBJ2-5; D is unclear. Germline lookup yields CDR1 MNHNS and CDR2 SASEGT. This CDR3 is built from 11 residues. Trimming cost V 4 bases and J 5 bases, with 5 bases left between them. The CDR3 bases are TGTGCCAGCAGTGCACAGGAGACCCAGTACTTC. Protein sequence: CASSAQETQYF.

The CDR3 loop reads CASSEPDRFGKLFF. The CDR3 coding sequence is TGCGCCAGCAGTGAGCCGGACAGGTTTGGAAAACTGTTTTTT. This chain joins TRBV10-2 and TRBJ1-4; 7 bases line up with TRBD1. The ends lost 2 bases at V and 10 bases at J; junction bases unmatched: 7. From germline, CDR1 is WSHSY and CDR2 SAAADI. The CDR3 covers 14 residues.

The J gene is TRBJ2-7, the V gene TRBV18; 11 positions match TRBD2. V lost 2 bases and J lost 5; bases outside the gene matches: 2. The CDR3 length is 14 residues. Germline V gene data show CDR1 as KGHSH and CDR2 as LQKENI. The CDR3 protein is CASSPTSGSNEQYF. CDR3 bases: TGTGCCAGCTCACCAACTAGCGGGAGTAACGAGCAGTACTTC. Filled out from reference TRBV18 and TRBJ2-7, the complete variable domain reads NAGVMQNPRHLVRRRGQEARLRCSPMKGHSHVYWYRQLPEEGLKFMVYLQKENIIDESGMPKERFSAEFPKEGPSILRIQQVVRGDSAAYFCASSPTSGSNEQYFGPGTRLTVT.

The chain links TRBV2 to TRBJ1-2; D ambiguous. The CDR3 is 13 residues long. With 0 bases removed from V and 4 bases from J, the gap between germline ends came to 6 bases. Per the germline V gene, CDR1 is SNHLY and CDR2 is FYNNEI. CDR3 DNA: TGTGCCAGCAGTGAAGCGCTTGCCTATGGCTACACCTTC. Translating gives CASSEALAYGYTF. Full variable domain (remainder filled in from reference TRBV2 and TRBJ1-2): EPEVTQTPSHQVTQMGQEVILRCVPISNHLYFYWYRQILGQKVEFLVSFYNNEISEKSEIFDDQFSVERPDGSNFTLKIRSTKLEDSAMYFCASSEALAYGYTFGSGTRLTVV.

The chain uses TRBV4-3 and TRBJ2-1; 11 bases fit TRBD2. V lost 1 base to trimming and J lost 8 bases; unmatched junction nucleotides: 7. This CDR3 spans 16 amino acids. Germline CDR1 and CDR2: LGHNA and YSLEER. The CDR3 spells CASSQAHSGRADEQFF. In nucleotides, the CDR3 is TGCGCCAGCAGCCAAGCACATAGCGGGAGGGCTGATGAGCAGTTCTTC.

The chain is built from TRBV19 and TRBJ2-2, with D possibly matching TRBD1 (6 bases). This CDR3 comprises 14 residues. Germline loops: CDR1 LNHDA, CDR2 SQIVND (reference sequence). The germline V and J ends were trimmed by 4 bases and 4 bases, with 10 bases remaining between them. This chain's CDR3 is CASSNTGSTGELFF. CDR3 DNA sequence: TGTGCCAGTAGTAACACAGGGAGCACCGGGGAGCTGTTTTTT.

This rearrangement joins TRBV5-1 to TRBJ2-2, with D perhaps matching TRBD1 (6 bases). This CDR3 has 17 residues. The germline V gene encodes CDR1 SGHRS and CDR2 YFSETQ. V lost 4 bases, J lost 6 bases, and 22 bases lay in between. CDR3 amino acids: CASSLPRGQGSSGELFF. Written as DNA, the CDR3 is TGCGCCAGCAGCCTTCCTCGTGGGCAGGGGTCATCCGGGGAGCTGTTTTTT.

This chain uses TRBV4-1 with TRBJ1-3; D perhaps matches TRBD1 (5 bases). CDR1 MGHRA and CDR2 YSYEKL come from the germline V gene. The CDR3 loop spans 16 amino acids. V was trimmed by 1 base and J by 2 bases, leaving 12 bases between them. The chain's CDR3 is CASSQGGEIAGNTIYF. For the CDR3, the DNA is TGCGCCAGCAGCCAAGGAGGGGAGATCGCTGGAAACACCATATATTTT.

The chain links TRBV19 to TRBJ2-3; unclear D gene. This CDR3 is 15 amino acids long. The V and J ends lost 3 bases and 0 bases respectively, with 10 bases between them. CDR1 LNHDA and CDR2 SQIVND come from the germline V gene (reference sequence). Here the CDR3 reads CASSIDLGSTDTQYF. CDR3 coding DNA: TGTGCCAGTAGTATTGACCTGGGGAGCACAGATACGCAGTATTTT.

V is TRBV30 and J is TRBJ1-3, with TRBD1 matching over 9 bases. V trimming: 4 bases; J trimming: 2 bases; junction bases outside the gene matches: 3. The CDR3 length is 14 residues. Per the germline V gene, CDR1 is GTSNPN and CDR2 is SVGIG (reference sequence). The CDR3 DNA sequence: TGTGCCTGGAAAGGGACAGGGACTGGAAACACCATATATTTT. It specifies CAWKGTGTGNTIYF.

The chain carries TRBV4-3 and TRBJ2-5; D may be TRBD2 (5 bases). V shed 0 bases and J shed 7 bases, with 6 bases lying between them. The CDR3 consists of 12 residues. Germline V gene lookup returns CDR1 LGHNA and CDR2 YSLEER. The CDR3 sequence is CASSQDAGTQYF. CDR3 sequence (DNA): TGCGCCAGCAGCCAAGATGCGGGGACCCAGTACTTC.

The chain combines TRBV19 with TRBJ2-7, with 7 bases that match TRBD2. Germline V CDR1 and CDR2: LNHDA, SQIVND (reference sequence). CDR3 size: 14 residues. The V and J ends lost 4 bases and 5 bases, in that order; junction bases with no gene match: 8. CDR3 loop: CASSTPGRGNEQYF. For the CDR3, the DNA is TGTGCCAGTAGTACCCCAGGGAGGGGAAACGAGCAGTACTTC.

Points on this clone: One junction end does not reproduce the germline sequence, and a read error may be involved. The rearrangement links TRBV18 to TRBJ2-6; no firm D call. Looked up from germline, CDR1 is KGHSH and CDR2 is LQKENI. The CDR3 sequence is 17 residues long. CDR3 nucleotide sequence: TGTGCCAGCACACCGGGCCAGGACGCCCTCGGGGCCAACGTCCTGACTTTC. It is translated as CASTPGQDALGANVLTF.

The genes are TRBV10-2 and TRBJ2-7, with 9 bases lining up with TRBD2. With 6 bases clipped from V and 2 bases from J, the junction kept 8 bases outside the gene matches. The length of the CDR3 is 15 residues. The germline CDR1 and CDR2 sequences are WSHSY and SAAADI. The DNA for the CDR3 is TGCGCCAGCAGATATATGACTAGCGGTCCCTACGAGCAGTACTTC. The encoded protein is CASRYMTSGPYEQYF.

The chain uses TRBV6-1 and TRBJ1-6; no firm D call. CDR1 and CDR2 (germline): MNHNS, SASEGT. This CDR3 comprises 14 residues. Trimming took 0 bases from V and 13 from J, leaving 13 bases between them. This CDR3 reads CASSEAGPQLPLHF. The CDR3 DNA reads TGTGCCAGCAGTGAAGCCGGGCCGCAACTGCCCCTCCACTTT.

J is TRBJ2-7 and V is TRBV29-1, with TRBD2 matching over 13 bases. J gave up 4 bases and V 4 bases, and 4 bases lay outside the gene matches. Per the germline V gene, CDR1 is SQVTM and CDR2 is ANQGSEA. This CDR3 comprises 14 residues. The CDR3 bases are TGCAGCGTTGGATTGACTAGCGGGAGGTACGAGCAGTACTTC. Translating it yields CSVGLTSGRYEQYF.

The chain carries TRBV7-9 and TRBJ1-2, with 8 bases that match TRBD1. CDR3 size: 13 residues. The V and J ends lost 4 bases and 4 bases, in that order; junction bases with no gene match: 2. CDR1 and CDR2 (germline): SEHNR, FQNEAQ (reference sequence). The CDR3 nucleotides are TGTGCCAGCAGCTGGACAGGGAGCTATGGCTACACCTTC. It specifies CASSWTGSYGYTF.

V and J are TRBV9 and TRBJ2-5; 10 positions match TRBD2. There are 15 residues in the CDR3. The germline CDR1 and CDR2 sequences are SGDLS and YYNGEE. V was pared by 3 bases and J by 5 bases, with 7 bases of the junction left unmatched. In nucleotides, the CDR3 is TGTGCCAGCAGCGACTTAGCGGGAGGAGGGGAGACCCAGTACTTC. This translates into CASSDLAGGGETQYF.

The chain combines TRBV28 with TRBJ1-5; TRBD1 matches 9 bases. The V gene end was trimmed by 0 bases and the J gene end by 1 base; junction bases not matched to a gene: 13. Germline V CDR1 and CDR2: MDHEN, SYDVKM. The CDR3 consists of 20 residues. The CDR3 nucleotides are TGTGCCAGCAGTTTATGGACCCAATCACAGGGGGCGGGAAGCAATCAGCCCCAGCATTTT. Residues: CASSLWTQSQGAGSNQPQHF.

CDR3 loop: CASRSGRAGGDTQYF. In nucleotides, the CDR3 is TGTGCCAGTAGAAGCGGGAGGGCTGGAGGAGATACGCAGTATTTT. This sequence joins TRBV6-6 and TRBJ2-3; 10 bases line up with TRBD2. The J segment lost 5 bases and the V segment lost 9 bases, leaving 11 bases of the junction unmatched. Germline CDR1 MNHNY, CDR2 SVGAGI (reference sequence). The CDR3 is made up of 15 amino acids.